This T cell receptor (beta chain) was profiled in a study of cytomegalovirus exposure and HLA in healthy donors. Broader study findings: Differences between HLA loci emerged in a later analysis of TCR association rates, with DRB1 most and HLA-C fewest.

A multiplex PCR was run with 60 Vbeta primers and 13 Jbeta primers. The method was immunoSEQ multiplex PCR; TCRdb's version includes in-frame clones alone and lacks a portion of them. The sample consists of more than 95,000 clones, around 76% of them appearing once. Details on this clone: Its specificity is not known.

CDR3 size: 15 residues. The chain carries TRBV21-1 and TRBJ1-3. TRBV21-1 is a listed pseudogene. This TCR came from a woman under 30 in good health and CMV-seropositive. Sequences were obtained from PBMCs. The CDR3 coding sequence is TGTGCCAGCGGGAAAGTGAACTACTCTGGAAACACCATATATTTT. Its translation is CASGKVNYSGNTIYF.